This TCR beta chain was captured in a study of T cell responses to AZD1222 COVID-19 vaccine. The length of the CDR3 is 13 residues. Deletions cut 2 bases from V and 5 bases from J, with 9 bases between. Germline CDR1 is MDHEN and CDR2 is SYDVKM. TCRdb's table, derived via immunoSEQ multiplex PCR, lists solely in-frame clones and lacks some. The table lists 130,000 to 150,000 clones, more than 70% of them singletons, with roughly 15% in the top ten. The TCR sequence derives from an adult in good health. The sequencing here drew on peripheral blood, taken on day 0 of AZD1222 vaccination. The genes are TRBV28 and TRBJ1-2, with no clear D. CDR3 nucleotide sequence: TGTGCCAGCAGTTTAGGGTCGGCGTATGGCTACACCTTC. It specifies CASSLGSAYGYTF.